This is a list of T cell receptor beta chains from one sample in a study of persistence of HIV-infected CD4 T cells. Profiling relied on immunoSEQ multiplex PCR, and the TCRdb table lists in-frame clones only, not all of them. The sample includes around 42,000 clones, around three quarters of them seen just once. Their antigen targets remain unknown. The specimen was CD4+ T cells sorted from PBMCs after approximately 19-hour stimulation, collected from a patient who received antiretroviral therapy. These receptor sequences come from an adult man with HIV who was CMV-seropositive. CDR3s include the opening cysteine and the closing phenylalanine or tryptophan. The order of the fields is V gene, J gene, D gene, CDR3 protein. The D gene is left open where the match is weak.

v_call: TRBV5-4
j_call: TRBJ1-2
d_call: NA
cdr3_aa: CASSLRGYYGYTF

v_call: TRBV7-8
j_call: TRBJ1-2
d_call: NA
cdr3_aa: CASSSAQTGGYTF

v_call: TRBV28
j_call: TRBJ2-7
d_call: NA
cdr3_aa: CASRSGGTSYEQYF

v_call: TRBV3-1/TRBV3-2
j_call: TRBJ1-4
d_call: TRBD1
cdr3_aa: CASSQSGQVLNEKLFF

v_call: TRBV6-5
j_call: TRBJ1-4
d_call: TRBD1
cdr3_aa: CASSYGTGGRNEKLFF

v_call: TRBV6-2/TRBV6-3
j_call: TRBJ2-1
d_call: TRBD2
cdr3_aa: CASSYDGTRAYNEQFF

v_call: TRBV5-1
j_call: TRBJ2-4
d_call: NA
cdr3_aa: CASSQGGPLAKNIQYF

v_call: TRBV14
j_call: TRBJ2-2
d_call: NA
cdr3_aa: CASSPNDFIGAGELFF

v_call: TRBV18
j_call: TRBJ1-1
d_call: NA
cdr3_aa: CASSPGYEAFF

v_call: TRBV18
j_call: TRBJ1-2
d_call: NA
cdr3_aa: CASSPHPGYGYTF

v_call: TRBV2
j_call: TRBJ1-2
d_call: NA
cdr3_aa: CASSEGPAKWFYGYTF

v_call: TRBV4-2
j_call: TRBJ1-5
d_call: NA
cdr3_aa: CASSQDLRPYSNQPQHF

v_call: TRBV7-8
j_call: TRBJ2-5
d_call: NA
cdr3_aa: CASSRGGKETQYF

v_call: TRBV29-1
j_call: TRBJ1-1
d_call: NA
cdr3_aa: CSVRPGGETEAFF

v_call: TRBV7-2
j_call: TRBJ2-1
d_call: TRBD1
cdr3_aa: CASSLAKTGGNEQFF

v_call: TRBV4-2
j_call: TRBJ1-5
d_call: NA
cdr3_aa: CASRGGRGDQPQHF

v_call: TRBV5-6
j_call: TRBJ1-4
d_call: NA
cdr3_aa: CASSLRQTNEKLFF

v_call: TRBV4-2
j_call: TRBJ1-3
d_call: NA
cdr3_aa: CASSQDVATALTGNTIYF

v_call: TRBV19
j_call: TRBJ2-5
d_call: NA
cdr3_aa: CASSIENRNGETQYF

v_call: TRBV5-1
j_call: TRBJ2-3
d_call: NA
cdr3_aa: CASSLSSSGDTQYF

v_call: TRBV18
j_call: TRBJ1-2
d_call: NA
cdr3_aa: CASSSPSYGYTF

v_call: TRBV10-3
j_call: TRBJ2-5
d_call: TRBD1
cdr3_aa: CAISQGQGGTQYF

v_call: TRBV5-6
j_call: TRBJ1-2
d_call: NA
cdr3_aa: CASSKIQAFNYGYTF

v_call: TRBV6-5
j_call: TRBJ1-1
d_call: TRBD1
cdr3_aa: CASSFDRAEAFF

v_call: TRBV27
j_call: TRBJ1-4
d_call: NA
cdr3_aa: CASRITGNEKLFF

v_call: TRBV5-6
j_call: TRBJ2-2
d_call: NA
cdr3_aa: CASSTQYTGELFF

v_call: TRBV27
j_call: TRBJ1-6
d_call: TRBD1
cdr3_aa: CASSLRAGGNSPLHF

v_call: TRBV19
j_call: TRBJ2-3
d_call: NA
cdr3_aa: CASSDPGERTDTQYF

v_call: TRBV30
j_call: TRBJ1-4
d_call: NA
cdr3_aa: CAWSLGGTNEKLFF

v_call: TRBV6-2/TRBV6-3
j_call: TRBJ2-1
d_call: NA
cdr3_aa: CASSSPLTRTVYNEQFF

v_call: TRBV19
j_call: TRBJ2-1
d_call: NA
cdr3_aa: CASNFQGGNEQFF

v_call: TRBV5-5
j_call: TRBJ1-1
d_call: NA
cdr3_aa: CASSLFGGTEAFF

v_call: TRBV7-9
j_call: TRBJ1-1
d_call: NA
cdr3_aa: CASSFLQGNTEAFF

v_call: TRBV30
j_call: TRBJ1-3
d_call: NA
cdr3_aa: CAWSGTLGNTIYF

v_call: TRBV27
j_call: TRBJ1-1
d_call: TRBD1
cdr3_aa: CASSKYYGTGVSEAFF

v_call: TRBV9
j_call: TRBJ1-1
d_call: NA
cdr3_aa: CASSANTEAFF

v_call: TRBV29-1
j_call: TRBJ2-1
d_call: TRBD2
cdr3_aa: CSLRTSGNNEQFF